Below, 5 T cell receptor beta chains from the same sample are listed, as sequenced in a study of blood T cell repertoires in COVID-19. This table comes from immunoSEQ multiplex PCR, and its TCRdb copy is limited to in-frame clones, with some not included. This sample yields under 95,000 clones, of which under 85% are seen a single time; about 2% belongs to the top ten. The sample taken for sequencing was peripheral blood. These TCRs come from an older woman with acute or convalescent COVID-19.

The J gene is TRBJ2-2, the V gene TRBV9; 7 bases match TRBD1. This CDR3 has 15 residues. J lost 4 bases, V lost 6 bases, and 9 bases had no gene match. CDR1 is SGDLS and CDR2 is YYNGEE in the germline V gene. CDR3 in DNA: TGTGCCAGCAAGAGAGGGGGCGCCGGCACCGGGGAGCTGTTTTTT. Translated: CASKRGGAGTGELFF. Variable domain in full (rest from reference TRBV9 and TRBJ2-2): DSGVTQTPKHLITATGQRVTLRCSPRSGDLSVYWYQQSLDQGLQFLIQYYNGEERAKGNILERFSAQQFPDLHSELNLSSLELGDSALYFCASKRGGAGTGELFFGEGSRLTVL.

The chain has TRBV6-5 and TRBJ2-3; D perhaps matches TRBD2 (5 bases). The CDR3 covers 13 residues. Germline-derived CDR1 and CDR2 are MNHEY and SVGAGI. V lost 4 bases, J lost 7 bases, and 12 bases lay in between. CDR3 in amino acids: CASSSPGIHTQYF. Written as DNA, the CDR3 is TGTGCCAGCAGTTCTCCGGGGATCCATACGCAGTATTTT.

The chain employs TRBV2 and TRBJ2-1; TRBD2 matches at 10 bases. Looked up from germline, CDR1 is SNHLY and CDR2 is FYNNEI. V was clipped by 6 bases and J by 9 bases; unmatched bases: 11. The CDR3 is 15 amino acids. CDR3 in amino acids: CASRGESGGDIEQFF. The CDR3 coding sequence is TGTGCCAGCAGAGGGGAAAGCGGGGGGGACATTGAGCAGTTCTTC.

The CDR3 region has the DNA TGTGCCAGTAGGGAGGAGGGGCAGCCCCAGCATTTT. The encoded protein is CASREEGQPQHF. The chain combines TRBV19 with TRBJ1-5; a weak D match, TRBD1 (5 bases). Germline loops: CDR1 LNHDA, CDR2 SQIVND (reference sequence). The CDR3 totals 12 residues. Trimming stripped 6 bases from V and 7 bases from J, with 10 bases between.

The chain joins TRBV19 to TRBJ1-2; D remains unclear. The CDR3 totals 17 residues. Trimming pared 3 bases from V and 3 bases from J, leaving 20 bases between. Germline V lookup: CDR1 LNHDA, CDR2 SQIVND (reference sequence). CDR3 protein: CASSMNLRRALDYGYTF. The CDR3 nucleotides are TGTGCCAGTAGTATGAATTTGAGGAGGGCCCTGGACTATGGCTACACCTTC. Full variable domain (rest looked up from reference TRBV19 and TRBJ1-2): DGGITQSPKYLFRKEGQNVTLSCEQNLNHDAMYWYRQDPGQGLRLIYYSQIVNDFQKGDIAEGYSVSREKKESFPLTVTSAQKNPTAFYLCASSMNLRRALDYGYTFGSGTRLTVV.